The rows below give T cell receptor beta chains drawn from one sample of a study of blood T cells in healthy people across ages. TCRdb processed the 5' RACE reads anew with MiXCR; each CDR3 protein has one entry. The table records about 730,000 distinct CDR3 sequences, around 40% of them present only once. Sequenced sample: blood. The receptors derive from an older woman in good health. The CDR3 runs from the conserved cysteine through the conserved F or W. D genes are given only for firm matches. Only some rows state a clone size, as once, few, many or a class for expanded clones.

clone size: .
D gene: .
V gene: TRBV20-1
J gene: TRBJ1-5
CDR3 DNA: TGCAGTGCTAGAGATTGGGGGCAAGGCAATCAGCCCCAGCATTTT
CDR3 protein: CSARDWGQGNQPQHF

clone size: few
D gene: TRBD1
V gene: TRBV9
J gene: TRBJ1-1
CDR3 DNA: TGTGCCAGCAGCCTAACAGGGGAAAGCGGCACTGAAGCTTTCTTT
CDR3 protein: CASSLTGESGTEAFF

clone size: few
D gene: .
V gene: TRBV12-3/TRBV12-4
J gene: TRBJ1-5
CDR3 DNA: TGTGCCAGCAGTTGGTACGGAAACAATCAGCCCCAGCATTTT
CDR3 protein: CASSWYGNNQPQHF

clone size: .
D gene: .
V gene: TRBV7-2
J gene: TRBJ1-6
CDR3 DNA: TGTGCCAGCAGCTCCGAGACGCTTAATTCACCCCTCCACTTT
CDR3 protein: CASSSETLNSPLHF

clone size: many
D gene: .
V gene: TRBV11-2
J gene: TRBJ2-3
CDR3 DNA: TGTGCCAGCAGCCCCCTACGGGGCCGCACAGATACGCAGTATTTT
CDR3 protein: CASSPLRGRTDTQYF

clone size: few
D gene: .
V gene: TRBV20-1
J gene: TRBJ2-7
CDR3 DNA: TGCAGTGCAGGGAGCTCCGACGAGCAGTACTTC
CDR3 protein: CSAGSSDEQYF

clone size: few
D gene: .
V gene: TRBV10-3
J gene: TRBJ1-1
CDR3 DNA: TGTGCCATCAGTGAGTCCGTCAGGGGTATCCCTGAAGCTTTCTTT
CDR3 protein: CAISESVRGIPEAFF

clone size: few
D gene: TRBD2
V gene: TRBV4-3
J gene: TRBJ2-4
CDR3 DNA: TGCACCAGCAGCCAAGAGTACCTAGCGGGACCAGCCAAAAACATTCAGTACTTC
CDR3 protein: CTSSQEYLAGPAKNIQYF

clone size: .
D gene: TRBD2
V gene: TRBV7-2
J gene: TRBJ2-7
CDR3 DNA: TGTGCCAGCAGCTGGGGGAGGGGAGAGTTAGAGCAGTACTTC
CDR3 protein: CASSWGRGELEQYF

clone size: .
D gene: TRBD1
V gene: TRBV20-1
J gene: TRBJ2-5
CDR3 DNA: TGCAGTGCTATACGGACAGGGACGAGTTCAGAGACCCAGTACTTC
CDR3 protein: CSAIRTGTSSETQYF

clone size: .
D gene: TRBD2
V gene: TRBV20-1
J gene: TRBJ2-7
CDR3 DNA: TGCAGTGCTAGAGATGTTAGCGGGAGCAGATACGAGCAGTACTTC
CDR3 protein: CSARDVSGSRYEQYF

clone size: few
D gene: .
V gene: TRBV2
J gene: TRBJ2-3
CDR3 DNA: TGTGCCAGCAATCGGTTGACCTCGGATCCGCAGTATTTT
CDR3 protein: CASNRLTSDPQYF

clone size: few
D gene: .
V gene: TRBV20-1
J gene: TRBJ2-1
CDR3 DNA: TGCAGTGCTGGAGAACAGGCGTACCACAATGAGCAGTTCTTC
CDR3 protein: CSAGEQAYHNEQFF

clone size: .
D gene: .
V gene: TRBV28
J gene: TRBJ1-2
CDR3 DNA: TGTGCCAGCAGCCCCCTCCACAGGGATGGTTACACCTTC
CDR3 protein: CASSPLHRDGYTF

clone size: .
D gene: .
V gene: TRBV11-3
J gene: TRBJ2-1
CDR3 DNA: TGTGCCAGCAGCATCGACAGGAGGCATGAGCAGTTCTTC
CDR3 protein: CASSIDRRHEQFF

clone size: .
D gene: .
V gene: TRBV3-1
J gene: TRBJ2-1
CDR3 DNA: TGTGCCAGCAGCCCTGCTGTGGAGCCGGGACAGCAGTTCTTC
CDR3 protein: CASSPAVEPGQQFF

clone size: few
D gene: .
V gene: TRBV20-1
J gene: TRBJ1-2
CDR3 DNA: TGCAGTGCTGAACAGGGCTATGGCTACACCTTC
CDR3 protein: CSAEQGYGYTF

clone size: .
D gene: TRBD2
V gene: TRBV6-6
J gene: TRBJ2-1
CDR3 DNA: TGTGCCAGCAGTTACACTTTGACTAGCGGGAGGGCCCGTGAGCAGTTCTTC
CDR3 protein: CASSYTLTSGRAREQFF

clone size: .
D gene: TRBD1
V gene: TRBV7-9
J gene: TRBJ1-6
CDR3 DNA: TGTGCCAGCAGCCGTGGACAGGGCGGTTCACCCCTCCACTTT
CDR3 protein: CASSRGQGGSPLHF